Listed here are 12 T cell receptor beta chains from one sample, sequenced in a study of CD8+CD57+ T cells in acquired aplastic anemia. TCR beta VDJ combinations and CDR3 sequences were profiled from genomic DNA. TCRdb reprocessed the reads via MiXCR and lists one record per CDR3 protein. The profile shows 260,000 or so distinct CDR3 sequences, roughly 82% of them singletons. Patients included in sequencing had previously demonstrated CD8+CD57+ cell expansion by flow cytometry. Input material: sorted CD4+, CD8+, or CD8+CD57+ T cells (not recorded which) from PBMCs. The source of these receptors is a human donor with aplastic anemia.

This rearrangement joins TRBV12-3 or TRBV12-4 to TRBJ2-1; TRBD2 matches 11 bases. V lost 8 bases to trimming and J lost 6 bases; unmatched junction nucleotides: 12. CDR3 length: 16 residues. CDR3 protein: CASCRSSGGFFNEQFF. The CDR3 DNA is TGTGCCAGCTGCAGATCTAGCGGGGGGTTTTTCAATGAGCAGTTCTTC.

As concerns this clonotype: Compared with germline, one end of the junction differs, possibly owing to a read error. This chain uses TRBV7-3 with TRBJ2-3, with D possibly TRBD2 on 6 matching bases. Germline CDR1 SGHTA, CDR2 FQGTGA. The CDR3 consists of 14 residues. The CDR3 here is CASSLERGGNTEAF. The CDR3 DNA follows: TGTGCCAGCAGCTTAGAGCGAGGAGGGAACACTGAAGCTTTT.

The chain couples TRBV7-9 to TRBJ1-2; 7 bases are shared with TRBD1. Germline CDR1 and CDR2: SEHNR and FQNEAQ (reference sequence). Unmatched junction bases numbered 20, after V lost 6 bases and J lost 10 bases. The CDR3 is 16 amino acids. CDR3 sequence: CASRPGTALNTEDYTF. CDR3 nucleotides: TGTGCCAGCAGACCTGGGACAGCCTTAAACACCGAGGACTACACCTTC.

V is TRBV4-1 and J is TRBJ1-2; no clear D gene. From germline, CDR1 is MGHRA and CDR2 YSYEKL. Trimming pared 7 bases from V and 4 bases from J, leaving 31 bases between. CDR3 length: 19 residues. Written as DNA, the CDR3 is TGCGCCAGCAAAATGGACCCCGAGGGCGCCGGTTCAACGAGCTATGGCTACACCTTC. Amino acids: CASKMDPEGAGSTSYGYTF.

The rearrangement uses TRBV7-6 and TRBJ2-7, with D perhaps TRBD1 (5 bases). Germline loops: CDR1 SGHVS, CDR2 FNYEAQ. The CDR3 is made up of 12 amino acids. The V and J ends lost 0 bases and 6 bases respectively, with 6 bases between them. The CDR3: CASSLAGAEQYF. The CDR3, as DNA: TGTGCCAGCAGCTTAGCAGGGGCCGAGCAGTACTTC.

Written as DNA, the CDR3 is TGTGCCAGCAGCTTTCATCCAGACGGGGCAGCCCTGTCCTACGAGCAGCACGTC. It yields the protein CASSFHPDGAALSYEQHV. The chain recombines TRBV7-2 with TRBJ2-7; tentatively, D is TRBD1 or TRBD2 (5 bases each). Germline CDR1 and CDR2: SGHTA and FQGNSA. CDR3 length equals 18 residues.

As concerns this clonotype: The CDR3 end shows no conserved phenylalanine or tryptophan, and so a read error is likely. It is unclear where the CDR3 begins or ends on the DNA, so no DNA is shown, and the CDR3 is as TCRdb lists it. V usage is TRBV7-8 and J usage is TRBJ2-3; the listed D gene, TRBD1, was not tested against the DNA. With termini counted, the CDR3 has 13 amino acids. CDR1 is SGHVS and CDR2 is FQNEAQ in the germline V gene. CDR3 protein: CASSLGGADNTQY.

Of note for this clonotype: Its ends do not fully match the called genes, so a read error is possible. The V and J genes are TRBV7-9 and TRBJ2-7; the D gene is possibly TRBD2 (5 bases). The CDR3 spans 15 residues. Germline V gene lookup returns CDR1 SEHNR and CDR2 FQNEAQ (reference sequence). CDR3 in amino acids: CATSRVPGQRLFGYF. CDR3 sequence (DNA): TGTGCCACCAGCAGAGTACCCGGGCAGCGGCTTTTTGGGTACTTC.

As for this clonotype: The germline gene is not matched at one end of the junction; a read error may be the cause. The genes are TRBV7-2 and TRBJ2-2, with TRBD1 identical over 10 bases. CDR1 SGHTA and CDR2 FQGNSA come from the germline V gene. The CDR3 has 14 residues. This CDR3 is CVSSLTGGAGELFF. The DNA for the CDR3 is TGTGTCAGCAGCTTGACAGGGGGCGCCGGGGAGCTGTTTTTT.

The gene calls are TRBV7-2 and TRBJ2-1; 7 nucleotides agree with TRBD2. Germline V lookup: CDR1 SGHTA, CDR2 FQGNSA. V was clipped by 6 bases and J by 9 bases; unmatched bases: 14. This CDR3 region has 15 residues. As DNA, the CDR3 is TGTGCCAGCAGTGTCCAGCGCGGACTAGACGGTGAGCAGTTCTTC. Its translation: CASSVQRGLDGEQFF.

Written as DNA, the CDR3 is TGTGCCAGCAGCGTGTCGCGTCCTAGCGGGAGCACAGATACGCAGTATTTT. It is translated as CASSVSRPSGSTDTQYF. The chain has TRBV9 and TRBJ2-3, with TRBD2 identical over 8 bases. This CDR3 has 17 residues. V was pared by 2 bases and J by 0 bases, with 8 bases of the junction left unmatched. CDR1 and CDR2 (germline): SGDLS, YYNGEE.

As to this clonotype: Lacking the conserved final phenylalanine or tryptophan, this CDR3 likely reflects a read error. Because the CDR3's place on the DNA is in doubt, the DNA is left out and the CDR3 is given as listed by TCRdb. The chain has TRBV7-4 and TRBJ2-4; the table's D gene call, TRBD2, was not cross checked with the DNA. The CDR3 extends over 12 residues, inclusive of both ends. Germline CDR1 and CDR2: SGHVT and SQSDAQ. CDR3 amino acids: CASGGAGNIQDS.